These T cell receptor beta chains were read from a single sample in a study of blood T cell repertoires in COVID-19. Generated by immunoSEQ multiplex PCR, the TCRdb table keeps only in-frame clones and is missing some. The table records about 220,000 clones, approximately 82% of them present only once. Sequenced: PBMCs or T cells enriched from blood (not recorded which). The receptors originated from a man in his forties who had recovered from COVID-19. Both conserved end residues are part of each CDR3. A D gene is named only where the DNA matches it firmly. Expanded clones are given a class, and other clones once, few, many or no size at all.

J: TRBJ1-4; V: TRBV5-1; D: TRBD1; size: -; DNA: TGCGCCAGCAGCAAACAGGGGGACGAAAAACTGTTTTTT; CDR3: CASSKQGDEKLFF
J: TRBJ2-2; V: TRBV15; D: -; size: -; DNA: TGTGCCACCAAGCTGGGGGCTTCCACCGGGGAGCTGTTTTTT; CDR3: CATKLGASTGELFF
J: TRBJ1-2; V: TRBV19; D: TRBD1; size: -; DNA: TGTGCCAGTAGTGGAACAGGGGGCCTCTATGGCTACACCTTC; CDR3: CASSGTGGLYGYTF
J: TRBJ2-2; V: TRBV5-1; D: -; size: -; DNA: TGCGCCAGCCACCCAGGGCGGGACTCTTCGATTGGGACCGGGGAGCTGTTTTTT; CDR3: CASHPGRDSSIGTGELFF
J: TRBJ2-5; V: TRBV2; D: -; size: few; DNA: TGTGCCAGCAGTGAGGAGGGCAGGGAGACCCAGTACTTC; CDR3: CASSEEGRETQYF
J: TRBJ2-7; V: TRBV6-5; D: -; size: -; DNA: TGTGCCAGCAAAAGTCGTACTAGCTCCTACGAGCAGTACTTC; CDR3: CASKSRTSSYEQYF
J: TRBJ2-7; V: TRBV6-2/TRBV6-3; D: -; size: -; DNA: TGTGCCAGCAGTCCCAGGAGGGCAGGGAATGAGCAGTACTTC; CDR3: CASSPRRAGNEQYF
J: TRBJ1-3; V: TRBV25-1; D: -; size: -; DNA: TGTGCCAGCCACCGCAGTGGGAGTGACACCATATATTTT; CDR3: CASHRSGSDTIYF
J: TRBJ2-7; V: TRBV11-2; D: TRBD1; size: -; DNA: TGTGCCAGCAATAGGGTTGGGACAGGGCAGGGTGAGCAGTACTTC; CDR3: CASNRVGTGQGEQYF
J: TRBJ1-2; V: TRBV7-2; D: -; size: -; DNA: TGTGCCAGCAGCTTAGGAATAATCCAGGGTTATGGCTACACCTTC; CDR3: CASSLGIIQGYGYTF
J: TRBJ1-5; V: TRBV30; D: TRBD1; size: -; DNA: TGTGCCTGGAGTCCCGGGACAGAGGCTCAGCCCCAGCATTTT; CDR3: CAWSPGTEAQPQHF
J: TRBJ2-7; V: TRBV27; D: -; size: -; DNA: TGTGCCAGCAGTTTATTCAGGGCCCCCTACGAGCAGTACTTC; CDR3: CASSLFRAPYEQYF
J: TRBJ1-6; V: TRBV13; D: TRBD1; size: -; DNA: TGTGCCAGCAGCTTACTCGGACAGGGTCATTCACCCCTCCACTTT; CDR3: CASSLLGQGHSPLHF
J: TRBJ2-6; V: TRBV5-5; D: -; size: -; DNA: TGTGCCAGCAGCTTGGCCGTCACTTCTGGGGCCAACGTCCTGACTTTC; CDR3: CASSLAVTSGANVLTF
J: TRBJ1-2; V: TRBV7-9; D: TRBD1; size: many; DNA: TGTGCCAGCAGCTCGCCCGCCGGGACAGGGGTCGACTATGGCTACACCTTC; CDR3: CASSSPAGTGVDYGYTF
J: TRBJ1-3; V: TRBV18; D: -; size: -; DNA: TGTGCCAGCTCACCTGGTGCGGTCTCTGGAAACACCATATATTTT; CDR3: CASSPGAVSGNTIYF
J: TRBJ1-5; V: TRBV2; D: -; size: -; DNA: TGTGCCAGCACCCCGGGGGGGGCGGGTCAGCCCCAGCATTTT; CDR3: CASTPGGAGQPQHF
J: TRBJ1-2; V: TRBV27; D: -; size: many; DNA: TGTGCCAGCTCCTTGTGGGGGGGCCGAGGCTACACCTTC; CDR3: CASSLWGGRGYTF
J: TRBJ1-3; V: TRBV7-2; D: -; size: -; DNA: TGTGCCAGCAGCCCCGACAGACGAAACACCATATATTTT; CDR3: CASSPDRRNTIYF
J: TRBJ1-4; V: TRBV29-1; D: -; size: -; DNA: TGCAGCGTTGCTGCGAGGGGGGGTAATGAAAAACTGTTTTTT; CDR3: CSVAARGGNEKLFF
J: TRBJ2-1; V: TRBV7-3; D: -; size: -; DNA: TGTGCCAGCAGCTTAGGTGGTAGTCTTGCTGAGCAGTTCTTC; CDR3: CASSLGGSLAEQFF
J: TRBJ2-3; V: TRBV4-1; D: -; size: -; DNA: TGCGCCAGCAGCCACCTACTAGCCGGGACAGATACGCAGTATTTT; CDR3: CASSHLLAGTDTQYF
J: TRBJ2-7; V: TRBV5-1; D: TRBD2; size: -; DNA: TGCGCCAGCAGCGGGACTAGCGCCACCTACGAGCAGTACTTC; CDR3: CASSGTSATYEQYF
J: TRBJ1-3; V: TRBV5-8; D: -; size: once; DNA: TGTGCCAGCAGCTCGAAGGACAGCTCTGGAAACACCATATATTTT; CDR3: CASSSKDSSGNTIYF
J: TRBJ1-3; V: TRBV28; D: -; size: -; DNA: TGTGCCAGCAGTCTCGGAGGGACGACTGGAAACACCATATATTTT; CDR3: CASSLGGTTGNTIYF
J: TRBJ2-1; V: TRBV6-4; D: -; size: few; DNA: TGTGCCAGGGACAGAGACAATGAGCAGTTCTTC; CDR3: CARDRDNEQFF
J: TRBJ2-5; V: TRBV2; D: -; size: -; DNA: TGTGCCAGCAGTGAATGGTCAGACCAAGAGACCCAGTACTTC; CDR3: CASSEWSDQETQYF
J: TRBJ1-1; V: TRBV7-4; D: TRBD1; size: once; DNA: TGTGCCAGCAGGCCGGGACAGGTGTACACTGAAGCTTTCTTT; CDR3: CASRPGQVYTEAFF
J: TRBJ2-2; V: TRBV5-4; D: -; size: -; DNA: TGTGCCAGCAGCTTCGGGAGGGACAGTTCCACCGGGGAGCTGTTTTTT; CDR3: CASSFGRDSSTGELFF
J: TRBJ2-7; V: TRBV7-9; D: TRBD2; size: -; DNA: TGTGCCAGCAGCTTAACCCCCGGACTAGCGGACGAGCAGTACTTC; CDR3: CASSLTPGLADEQYF